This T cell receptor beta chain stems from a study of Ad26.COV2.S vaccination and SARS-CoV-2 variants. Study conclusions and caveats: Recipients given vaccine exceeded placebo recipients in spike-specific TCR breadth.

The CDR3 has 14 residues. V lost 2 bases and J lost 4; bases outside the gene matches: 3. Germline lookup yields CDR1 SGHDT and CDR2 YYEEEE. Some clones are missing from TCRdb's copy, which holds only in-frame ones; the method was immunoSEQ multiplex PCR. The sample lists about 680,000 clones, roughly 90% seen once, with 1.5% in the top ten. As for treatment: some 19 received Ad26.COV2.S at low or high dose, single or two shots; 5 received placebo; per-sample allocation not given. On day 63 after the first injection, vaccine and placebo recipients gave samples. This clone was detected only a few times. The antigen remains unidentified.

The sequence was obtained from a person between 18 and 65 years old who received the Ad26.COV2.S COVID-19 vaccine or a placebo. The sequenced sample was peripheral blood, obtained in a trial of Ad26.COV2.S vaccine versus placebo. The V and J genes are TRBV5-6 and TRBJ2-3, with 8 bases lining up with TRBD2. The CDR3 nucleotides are TGTGCCAGCAGCTTTGCGGGAGGTTCAGATACGCAGTATTTT. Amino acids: CASSFAGGSDTQYF.